In this sample, the clone carrying this T cell receptor (beta chain) turned up many times. Its target is not known. Germline lookup yields CDR1 SGHRS and CDR2 YFSETQ. CDR3 length: 13 amino acids. Trimming took 4 bases from V and 2 from J, leaving 9 bases between them. These data come from a study of response to subunit inactivated influenza vaccine. TCRdb reprocessed the RT-PCR reads with MiXCR, giving one entry per CDR3 protein. The table lists 450,000 to 600,000 distinct CDR3 sequences, approximately 15% of them singletons. Points from the study as a whole: The authors suggested that few new T cells are recruited per seasonal influenza vaccination.

The sample was CD4+ T cells sorted from PBMCs, taken less than 30 months after vaccination. This chain connects TRBV5-1 to TRBJ2-5; D is unresolved. The receptor was derived from a man aged 50-75 years who received an inactivated influenza vaccine. The CDR3 DNA follows: TGCGCCAGCAGCCGCCTCGTTCAAGAGACCCAGTACTTC. This codes for CASSRLVQETQYF.